This T cell receptor (beta chain) emerged from a study of shared clonotypes between healthy human individuals. As for the study in general: Per donor, CD8 memory used one plate, CD8 naive used two, CD4 memory used three and CD4 naive used three.

Assay used: immunoSEQ multiplex PCR; TCRdb lists only in-frame clones, some missing. The sample holds roughly 2.2 million clones, 80% to 95% seen once. Germline CDR1 MDHEN, CDR2 SYDVKM. This CDR3 is built from 14 residues. The V and J ends lost 3 bases and 6 bases, in that order; junction bases with no gene match: 7. The chain couples TRBV28 to TRBJ2-5, with 7 bases fitting TRBD2. This receptor was obtained from a man aged 18-30 years in good health. Some clones in this sample may be carry-over from other donors' samples. Sequencing was carried out using naive CD4+ T cells from PBMCs. Noted subset: CD45RA+ positively selected. In nucleotides, the CDR3 is TGTGCCAGCAGTTTCTGGGGGGGTTCTAAGACCCAGTACTTC. Translating gives CASSFWGGSKTQYF.